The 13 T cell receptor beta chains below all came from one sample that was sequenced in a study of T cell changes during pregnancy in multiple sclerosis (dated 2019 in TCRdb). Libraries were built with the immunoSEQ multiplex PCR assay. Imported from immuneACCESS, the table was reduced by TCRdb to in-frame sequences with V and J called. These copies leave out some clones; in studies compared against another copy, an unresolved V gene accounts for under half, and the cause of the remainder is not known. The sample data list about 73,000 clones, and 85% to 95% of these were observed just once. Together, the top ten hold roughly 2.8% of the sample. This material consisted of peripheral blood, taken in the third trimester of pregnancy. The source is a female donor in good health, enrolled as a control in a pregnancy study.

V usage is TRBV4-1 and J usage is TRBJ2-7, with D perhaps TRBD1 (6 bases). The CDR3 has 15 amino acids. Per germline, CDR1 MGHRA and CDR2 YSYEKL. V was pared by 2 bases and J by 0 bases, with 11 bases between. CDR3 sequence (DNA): TGCGCCAGCAGCCAAACAGGGTGGAGCTCCTACGAGCAGTACTTC. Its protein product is CASSQTGWSSYEQYF.

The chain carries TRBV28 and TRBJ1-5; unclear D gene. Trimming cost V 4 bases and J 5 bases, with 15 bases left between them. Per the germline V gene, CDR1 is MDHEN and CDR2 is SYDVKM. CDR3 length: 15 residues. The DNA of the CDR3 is TGTGCCAGCAGTTCCCCCCGGGCCGGGGATCAGCCCCAGCATTTT. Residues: CASSSPRAGDQPQHF.

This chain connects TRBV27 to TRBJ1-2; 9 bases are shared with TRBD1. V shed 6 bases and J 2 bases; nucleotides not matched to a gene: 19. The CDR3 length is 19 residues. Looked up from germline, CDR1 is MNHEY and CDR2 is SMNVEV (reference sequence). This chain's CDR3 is CASRLYTHPDRGVNYGYTF. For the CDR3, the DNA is TGTGCCAGCAGGCTATACACCCACCCTGACAGGGGGGTGAACTATGGCTACACCTTC.

The CDR3 bases are TGTGCCAGCAGTTTAGGGGCGGGAGTCTATGGCTACACCTTC. Translated, it gives CASSLGAGVYGYTF. The V call is TRBV28, the J call TRBJ1-2, with D tentatively TRBD1 (5 bases). The CDR3 length is 14 residues. Trimming pared 2 bases from V and 4 bases from J, leaving 11 bases between. CDR1 and CDR2 from the germline V gene are MDHEN and SYDVKM.

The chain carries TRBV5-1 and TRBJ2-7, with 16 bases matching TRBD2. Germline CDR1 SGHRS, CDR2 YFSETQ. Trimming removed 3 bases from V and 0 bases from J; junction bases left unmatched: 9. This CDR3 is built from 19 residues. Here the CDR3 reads CASSSLPGLAGGSSYEQYF. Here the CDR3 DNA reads TGCGCCAGCAGCTCGCTCCCGGGACTAGCGGGGGGGAGCTCCTACGAGCAGTACTTC.

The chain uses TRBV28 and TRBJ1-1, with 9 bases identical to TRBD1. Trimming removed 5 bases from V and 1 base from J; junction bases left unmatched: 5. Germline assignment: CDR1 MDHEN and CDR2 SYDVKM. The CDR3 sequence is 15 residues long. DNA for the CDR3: TGTGCCAGCAGTCCTCACAGGGGGCGGAACACTGAAGCTTTCTTT. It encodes CASSPHRGRNTEAFF.

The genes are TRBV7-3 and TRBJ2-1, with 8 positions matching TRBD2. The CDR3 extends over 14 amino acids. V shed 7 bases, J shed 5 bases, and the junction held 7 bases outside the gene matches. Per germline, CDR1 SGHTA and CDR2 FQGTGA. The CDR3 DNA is TGTGCCAGCAACAAGGGACTAGAAGACAATGAGCAGTTCTTC. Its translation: CASNKGLEDNEQFF.

The CDR3 DNA is TGTGCCAGTAGTATGGCTAGCGGGGGGATCACAGATACGCAGTATTTT. Translation gives CASSMASGGITDTQYF. The rearrangement uses TRBV19 and TRBJ2-3; 11 nucleotides match TRBD2. Looked up from germline, CDR1 is LNHDA and CDR2 is SQIVND (reference sequence). The CDR3 length is 16 residues. J lost 2 bases, V lost 3 bases, and 4 bases had no gene match.

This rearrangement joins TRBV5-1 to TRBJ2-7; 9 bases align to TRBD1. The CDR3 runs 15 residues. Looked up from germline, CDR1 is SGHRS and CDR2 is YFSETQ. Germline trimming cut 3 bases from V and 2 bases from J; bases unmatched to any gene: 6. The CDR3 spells CASSSTGGVAYEQYF. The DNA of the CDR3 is TGCGCCAGCAGCTCGACAGGGGGAGTCGCCTACGAGCAGTACTTC.

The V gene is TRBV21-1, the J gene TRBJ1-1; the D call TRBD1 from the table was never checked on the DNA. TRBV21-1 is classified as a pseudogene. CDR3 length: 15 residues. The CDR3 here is CASSPRQGLNTEAFF. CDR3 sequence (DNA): TGTGCCAGCAGCCCTCGACAGGGCCTGAACACTGAAGCTTTCTTT.

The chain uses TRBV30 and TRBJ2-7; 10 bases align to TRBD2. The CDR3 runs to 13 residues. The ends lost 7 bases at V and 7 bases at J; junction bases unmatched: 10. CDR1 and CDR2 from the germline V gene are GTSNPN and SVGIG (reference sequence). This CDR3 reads CASLAGDFGEQYF. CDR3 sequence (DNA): TGTGCCTCCCTAGCGGGAGACTTCGGAGAGCAGTACTTC.

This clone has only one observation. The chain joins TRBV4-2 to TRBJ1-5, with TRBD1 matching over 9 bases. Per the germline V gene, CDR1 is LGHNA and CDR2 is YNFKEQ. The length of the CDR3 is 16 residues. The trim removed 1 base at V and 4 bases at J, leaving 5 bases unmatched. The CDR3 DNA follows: TGTGCCAGCAGCCAAGGGGAGGGACAGGGAAATCAGCCCCAGCATTTT. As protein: CASSQGEGQGNQPQHF.

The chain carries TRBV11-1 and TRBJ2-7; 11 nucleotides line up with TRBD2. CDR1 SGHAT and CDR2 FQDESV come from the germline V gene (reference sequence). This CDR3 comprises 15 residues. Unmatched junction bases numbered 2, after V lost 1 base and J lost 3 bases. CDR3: CASSLGGTSGYEQYF. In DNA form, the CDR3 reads TGTGCCAGCAGCTTAGGGGGGACTAGCGGCTACGAGCAGTACTTC.